Presented here are 26 T cell receptor beta chains from one specimen sequenced in a study of kidney transplant recipient with SARS-CoV-2 infection. TCRdb reprocessed the reads with MiXCR, giving one entry per CDR3 protein. The sample yields 200,000 to 300,000 distinct CDR3 sequences, 29% seen once. The sequencing used a blood sample, collected at baseline and on roughly day 110 from a kidney transplant recipient. The receptors were gathered from a male patient in his thirties who had COVID-19 and was a kidney transplant recipient. The T cells may partly be graft donor cells.

Regarding this clonotype: A read error may be the cause here, since a much bigger clone is one base away. The rearrangement uses TRBV21-1 and TRBJ2-3; the DNA was not used to check the table's D call, TRBD2. TRBV21-1 is classified as a pseudogene. This CDR3 spans 17 amino acids. The CDR3 reads CARSRYLATVMQDTQYF. The CDR3 DNA is TGTGCCCGCAGTCGCTATTTAGCTACAGTCATGCAAGATACGCAGTATTTT.

As regards this clonotype: A much larger clone lies a single base off, so this may be a read error. The chain employs TRBV19 and TRBJ1-2, with 7 bases matching TRBD1. CDR3 length: 18 residues. V was clipped by 5 bases and J by 1 base; unmatched bases: 16. The germline V gene encodes CDR1 LNHDA and CDR2 SQIVND (reference sequence). This CDR3 is CASSVQLIGQELNYGYTF. CDR3 in DNA: TGTGCCAGTAGTGTACAACTCATAGGACAGGAGCTTAACTATGGCTACACCTTC. The full variable domain, completed using reference TRBV19 and TRBJ1-2, is DGGITQSPKYLFRKEGQNVTLSCEQNLNHDAMYWYRQDPGQGLRLIYYSQIVNDFQKGDIAEGYSVSREKKESFPLTVTSAQKNPTAFYLCASSVQLIGQELNYGYTFGSGTRLTVV.

As to this clonotype: A much larger clonotype is one base distant, so this may be a read error. This chain's CDR3 is CASSFYTSGANVGELLF. CDR3 nucleotides: TGTGCCAGCAGCTTCTATACTAGCGGGGCGAATGTCGGGGAGCTGCTTTTT. V and J are TRBV7-8 and TRBJ2-2, with 10 bases lining up with TRBD2. CDR1 and CDR2 from the germline V gene are SGHVS and FQNEAQ. The CDR3 covers 17 residues. Drawing the rest from reference TRBV7-8 and TRBJ2-2, the complete variable domain is GAGVSQSPRYKVAKRGQDVALRCDPISGHVSLFWYQQALGQGPEFLTYFQNEAQLDKSGLPSDRFFAERPEGSVSTLKIQRTQQEDSAVYLCASSFYTSGANVGELLFGEGSRLTVL.

This clonotype was seen at least ten times. The chain uses TRBV9 and TRBJ2-5; 10 nucleotides agree with TRBD2. The CDR3 covers 16 residues. The V and J ends lost 4 bases and 0 bases, in that order; junction bases with no gene match: 6. Germline V lookup: CDR1 SGDLS, CDR2 YYNGEE. CDR3 sequence reads: CASSPSGSRYQETQYF. The CDR3 DNA follows: TGTGCCAGCAGCCCTAGCGGGAGCCGGTACCAAGAGACCCAGTACTTC.

This clonotype came up a few times. V gene TRBV28 combines with J gene TRBJ2-5; 9 positions match TRBD1. V was clipped by 5 bases and J by 0 bases; unmatched bases: 4. From germline, CDR1 is MDHEN and CDR2 SYDVKM. The CDR3 contains 15 residues. In DNA form, the CDR3 reads TGTGCCAGCAGTGGCTGGGACAGGGACCAAGAGACCCAGTACTTC. This translates into CASSGWDRDQETQYF.

This clonotype has a count of ten or more. V usage is TRBV10-1 and J usage is TRBJ1-2; D unresolved. The CDR3 length is 17 residues. With 5 bases removed from V and 4 bases from J, the gap between germline ends came to 23 bases. Germline V gene lookup returns CDR1 WNHNN and CDR2 SYGVQD (reference sequence). DNA of the CDR3: TGCGCCAGCAGTATTAGTGGAAGATCGCGAAAGACCTATGGCTACACCTTC. Amino acid sequence: CASSISGRSRKTYGYTF.

In regard to this clonotype: With a much larger clone just one base away, this may be a read error. The chain couples TRBV20-1 to TRBJ2-1; D is unresolved. This CDR3 has 12 residues. Germline V gene data show CDR1 as DFQATT and CDR2 as SNEGSKA (reference sequence). The CDR3 sequence: CGAPSGYNEQFF. The CDR3, as DNA: TGCGGTGCGCCGTCAGGATACAATGAGCAGTTCTTC.

Points on this clonotype: Just one base apart from a much larger clone, this may be a read error. The CDR3 bases are TGTGCCAGCAGCTTAGGCACTCCACTAAACACCGGGGAGCTGCTTTTT. Translation: CASSLGTPLNTGELLF. The V call is TRBV7-9, the J call TRBJ2-2, with D possibly matching TRBD2 (5 bases). Per germline, CDR1 SEHNR and CDR2 FQNEAQ (reference sequence). The CDR3 contains 16 residues.

Regarding this clonotype: A read error is possible here, since a much larger clone lies one base away. This rearrangement joins TRBV7-6 to TRBJ1-2; D gene unclear. The germline gives CDR1 SGHVS, CDR2 FNYEAQ. The CDR3 is made up of 17 amino acids. V lost 5 bases and J lost 4, with 23 bases in between. The CDR3 here is CASSRSLESRKTYGYTF. The CDR3 DNA is TGTGCCAGCAGCCGTTCGCTTGAATCTCGAAAGACCTATGGCTACACCTTC.

The chain uses TRBV19 and TRBJ2-1; TRBD1 matches 7 bases. Germline V gene data show CDR1 as LNHDA and CDR2 as SQIVND (reference sequence). CDR3 size: 14 residues. The junction had 12 bases not matched to a gene; V was cut back by 10 bases and J by 6 bases. CDR3 protein: CATRDSVILNEQFF. The CDR3 bases are TGTGCCACTAGGGACAGCGTAATTCTCAATGAGCAGTTCTTC.

Worth noting for this clonotype: One base away lies a much larger clone, so this may be a sequencing read error. The chain recombines TRBV6-5 with TRBJ2-1; D possibly uses TRBD1 or TRBD2 (5 bases each). The CDR3 sequence is 17 residues long. Per the germline V gene, CDR1 is MNHEY and CDR2 is SVGAGI. The V end was cut by 8 bases, the J end by 2 bases, with 22 bases between. CDR3 sequence: CASSEGRSLSPYNEQFF. In nucleotides, the CDR3 is TGTGCCAGCTCCGAGGGGCGGTCCTTGAGCCCCTACAATGAGCAGTTCTTC.

Many counts were recorded for this clonotype. This rearrangement joins TRBV15 to TRBJ1-5; D possibly corresponds to TRBD1 (5 bases). The length of the CDR3 is 20 residues. V lost 5 bases and J lost 1, with 27 bases in between. The germline V gene encodes CDR1 LNHNV and CDR2 YYDKDF (reference sequence). Here the CDR3 reads CATSGNLDKDTSRSNQPQHF. The CDR3 nucleotides are TGTGCCACCAGCGGTAACCTGGACAAGGACACCTCACGGAGCAATCAGCCCCAGCATTTT.

Concerning this clonotype itself: A much bigger clone sits one base away, suggesting this may be a read error. The chain has TRBV6-2 or TRBV6-3 and TRBJ1-1; TRBD1 agrees at 8 bases. The CDR3 sequence is 16 residues long. Per the germline V gene, CDR1 is MNHEY and CDR2 is SVGEGT. This CDR3 reads CASSYQETGANTETFF. Written as DNA, the CDR3 is TGTGCCAGCAGTTACCAGGAGACAGGGGCGAACACTGAAACTTTCTTT.

Many counts were recorded for this clonotype. This chain connects TRBV7-2 to TRBJ2-1; the D gene is possibly TRBD2 (6 bases). CDR1 and CDR2 (germline): SGHTA, FQGNSA. The CDR3 has 14 amino acids. V was pared by 5 bases and J by 6 bases, with 14 bases between. The CDR3 here is CASSPFGTSNEQFF. The CDR3 DNA follows: TGTGCCAGCAGCCCATTCGGGACTTCCAATGAGCAGTTCTTC.

This clonotype has at least ten counts. This chain connects TRBV5-1 to TRBJ1-6; no clear D. Germline V CDR1 and CDR2: SGHRS, YFSETQ. Between the trimmed V and J ends, which lost 3 bases and 7 bases, there was a span of 11 bases. There are 14 residues in the CDR3. The CDR3 nucleotides are TGCGCCAGCAGCTCGGCGGACGAAAATTCACCCCTCCACTTT. It yields the protein CASSSADENSPLHF.

A few counts support this clonotype. This clone may be a read error of a much larger clone one base away. This chain joins TRBV2 and TRBJ1-5; D is uncertain. Germline loops: CDR1 SNHLY, CDR2 FYNNEI. The CDR3 runs to 12 residues. Trimming left V 4 bases short and J 2 bases short, with 3 bases between. CDR3 nucleotides: TGTGCCAGCAGTGGTGGCAATCAGCCCCAGCATTTT. Protein: CASSGGNQPQHF.

As regards this clonotype: One junction end disagrees with the germline gene, perhaps due to a read error. The rearrangement joins TRBV6-4 to TRBJ1-2; D is uncertain. Germline values: CDR1 MRHNA, CDR2 SNTAGT. This CDR3 spans 17 amino acids. The chain's CDR3 is CASSNGRSHGKTYGCTF. The CDR3 DNA reads as TGTGCCAGCAGTAATGGGCGCTCACACGGAAAGACCTATGGCTGCACCTTC.

This clonotype was counted ten times or more. This chain connects TRBV24-1 to TRBJ1-2; D gene uncertain. CDR3 length equals 17 residues. Trimming stripped 6 bases from V and 4 bases from J, with 23 bases between. The germline CDR1 and CDR2 sequences are KGHDR and SFDVKD. As DNA, the CDR3 is TGTGCCACCAGTTACCATTATAGTACCAGAAAGACCTATGGCTACACCTTC. Protein: CATSYHYSTRKTYGYTF.

With regard to this clonotype: Since the CDR3 does not end with the conserved phenylalanine or tryptophan, this likely comes from a read error. The V call is TRBV6-5, the J call TRBJ2-1; 8 bases fit TRBD1. CDR1 and CDR2 from the germline V gene are MNHEY and SVGAGI. This CDR3 is built from 16 residues. V was pared by 6 bases and J by 5 bases, with 12 bases of the junction left unmatched. The CDR3 spells CASSKSDREINNEQFL. The CDR3 nucleotides read TGTGCCAGCAGCAAATCGGACAGGGAAATCAACAATGAGCAGTTCCTC.

The rearrangement joins TRBV12-3 or TRBV12-4 to TRBJ1-5; possible D gene TRBD1, 5 bases. The CDR3 sequence is 15 residues long. V was clipped by 2 bases and J by 6 bases, with 14 bases between them. The CDR3 here is CASSLSQGLSQPQHF. The CDR3 bases are TGTGCCAGCAGTTTATCTCAGGGATTGAGTCAGCCCCAGCATTTT.

On this clonotype: This may be a read error, as it is one base from a much larger clone. The chain has TRBV25-1 and TRBJ1-2; no clear D gene. The germline CDR1 and CDR2 sequences are MGHDK and SYGVNS. The CDR3 is made up of 17 amino acids. The CDR3 DNA reads TGTGCCAGCAGTGAAAGCGCAGAACTGGGAAAGACCTATGGCTACATCTTC. This codes for CASSESAELGKTYGYIF.

A word on this clonotype: This may be a read error: a much more frequent sequence differs by one nucleotide. The chain links TRBV10-3 to TRBJ1-2, with 11 bases matching TRBD1. This CDR3 has 17 amino acids. J was trimmed by 5 bases and V by 10 bases; bases with no gene match: 18. Germline V gene lookup returns CDR1 ENHRY and CDR2 SYGVKD. CDR3 bases: TGTGCCACCACCCCCGGGACAGGGGGTGGAAGGGGGTATGGCTACACCTTC. Protein product: CATTPGTGGGRGYGYTF.

This clonotype has ten or more counts. V gene TRBV7-2 combines with J gene TRBJ1-5; 8 bases line up with TRBD1. Germline assignment: CDR1 SGHTA and CDR2 FQGNSA. This CDR3 contains 15 residues. V shed 5 bases and J 7 bases; nucleotides not matched to a gene: 10. CDR3 residues: CASSPEGQAGQPQHF. In DNA, the CDR3 is TGTGCCAGCAGCCCAGAGGGACAGGCGGGGCAGCCCCAGCATTTT.

As regards this clonotype: This clone may be a read error of a much larger clone one base away. The chain combines TRBV5-6 with TRBJ2-7; D may correspond to TRBD1 or TRBD2 (5 bases each). Germline values: CDR1 SGHDT, CDR2 YYEEEE. The CDR3 runs 15 residues. Trimming cost V 0 bases and J 10 bases, with 20 bases left between them. The CDR3 region has the DNA TGTGCCAGCAGCTTGGAACGGGACCGTAGGGATACCCAGTACTTC. Its protein is CASSLERDRRDTQYF.

This clonotype showed up just once. A much larger clone lies a single base off, so this may be a read error. V gene TRBV9 combines with J gene TRBJ2-5; tentatively, D is TRBD2 (6 bases). Germline CDR1 and CDR2: SGDLS and YYNGEE. The CDR3 is made up of 14 amino acids. The V gene lost 0 bases and the J gene lost 11 bases, with 17 bases spanning the gap. The chain's CDR3 is CASSVGVGGKEQYF. CDR3 nucleotide sequence: TGTGCCAGCAGCGTAGGGGTTGGCGGGAAGGAGCAGTACTTC.

This clonotype appeared a few times. Given a much more abundant clone one base away, this may be a read error. V is TRBV3-1 and J is TRBJ1-1; D is uncertain. The CDR3 covers 17 residues. Trimming cost V 5 bases and J 4 bases, with 23 bases left between them. Germline lookup yields CDR1 LGHDT and CDR2 YNNKEL (reference sequence). CDR3 sequence: CASSGLDPISIRTEAFF. DNA for the CDR3: TGTGCCAGCAGCGGCTTAGATCCCATTTCAATTCGCACTGAAGCTTTCTTT.